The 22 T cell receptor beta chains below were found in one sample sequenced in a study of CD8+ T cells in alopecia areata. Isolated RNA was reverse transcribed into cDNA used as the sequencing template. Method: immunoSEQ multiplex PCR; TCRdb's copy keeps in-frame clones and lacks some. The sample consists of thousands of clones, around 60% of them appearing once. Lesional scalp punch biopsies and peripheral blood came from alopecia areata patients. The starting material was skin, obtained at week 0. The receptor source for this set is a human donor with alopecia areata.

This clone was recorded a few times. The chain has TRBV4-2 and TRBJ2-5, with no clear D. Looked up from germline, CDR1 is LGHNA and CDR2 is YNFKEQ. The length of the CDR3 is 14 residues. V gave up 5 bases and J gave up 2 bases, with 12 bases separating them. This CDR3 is CASSLERAQETQYF. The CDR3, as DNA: TGTGCCAGCAGCTTGGAAAGGGCTCAAGAGACCCAGTACTTC.

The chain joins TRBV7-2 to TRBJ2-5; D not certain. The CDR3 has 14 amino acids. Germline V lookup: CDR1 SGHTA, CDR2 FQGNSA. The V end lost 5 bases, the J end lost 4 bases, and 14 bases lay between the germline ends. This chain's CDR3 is CASSLVEAVETQYF. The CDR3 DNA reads TGTGCCAGCAGCCTAGTCGAGGCCGTAGAGACCCAGTACTTC.

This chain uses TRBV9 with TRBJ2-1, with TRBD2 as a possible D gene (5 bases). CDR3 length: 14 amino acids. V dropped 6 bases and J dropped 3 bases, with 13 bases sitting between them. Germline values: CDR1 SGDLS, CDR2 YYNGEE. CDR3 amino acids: CASTSGISYNEQFF. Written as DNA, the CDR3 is TGTGCCAGCACATCCGGGATTAGCTACAATGAGCAGTTCTTC.

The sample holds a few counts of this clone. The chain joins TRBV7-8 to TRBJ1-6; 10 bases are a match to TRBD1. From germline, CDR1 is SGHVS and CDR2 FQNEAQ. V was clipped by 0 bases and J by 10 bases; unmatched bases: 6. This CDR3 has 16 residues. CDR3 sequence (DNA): TGTGCCAGCAGCTTAGCCGGGACAGGGGTAGGATCACCCCTCCACTTT. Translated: CASSLAGTGVGSPLHF.

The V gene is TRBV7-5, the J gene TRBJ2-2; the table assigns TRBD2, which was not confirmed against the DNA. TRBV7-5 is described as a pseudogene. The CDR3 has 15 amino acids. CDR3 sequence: CASSRTSGTTGELFF. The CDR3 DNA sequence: TGTGCCAGCAGCCGGACTAGCGGGACCACCGGGGAGCTGTTTTTT.

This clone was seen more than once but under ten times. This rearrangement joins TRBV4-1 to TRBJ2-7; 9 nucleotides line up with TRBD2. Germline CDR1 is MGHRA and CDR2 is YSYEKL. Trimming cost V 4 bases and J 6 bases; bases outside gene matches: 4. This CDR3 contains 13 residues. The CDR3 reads CASSRGGVLEQYF. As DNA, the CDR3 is TGCGCCAGCAGCCGCGGGGGGGTACTCGAGCAGTACTTC.

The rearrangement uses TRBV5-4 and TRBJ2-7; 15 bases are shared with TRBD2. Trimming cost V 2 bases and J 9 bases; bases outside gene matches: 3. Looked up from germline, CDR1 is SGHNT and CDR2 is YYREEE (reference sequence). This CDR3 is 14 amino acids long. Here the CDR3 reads CASSFWTSGRVQYF. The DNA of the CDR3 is TGTGCCAGCAGCTTCTGGACTAGCGGGAGGGTGCAGTACTTC.

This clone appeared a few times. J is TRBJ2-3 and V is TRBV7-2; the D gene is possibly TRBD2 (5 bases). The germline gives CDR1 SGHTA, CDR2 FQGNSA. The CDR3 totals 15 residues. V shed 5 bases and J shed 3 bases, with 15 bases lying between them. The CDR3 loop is CASSPGVARTDTQYF. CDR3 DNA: TGTGCCAGCAGCCCGGGTGTAGCGAGGACAGATACGCAGTATTTT.

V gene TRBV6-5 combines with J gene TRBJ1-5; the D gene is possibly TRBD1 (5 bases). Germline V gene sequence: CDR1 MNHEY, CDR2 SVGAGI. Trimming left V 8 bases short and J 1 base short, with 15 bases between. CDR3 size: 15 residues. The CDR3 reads CASGRGRGSNQPQHF. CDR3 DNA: TGTGCCAGCGGACGAGGGAGGGGAAGCAATCAGCCCCAGCATTTT.

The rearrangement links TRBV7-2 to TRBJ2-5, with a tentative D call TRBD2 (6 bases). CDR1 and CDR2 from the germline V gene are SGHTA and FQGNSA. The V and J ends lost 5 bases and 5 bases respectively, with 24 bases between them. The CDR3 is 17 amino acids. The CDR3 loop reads CASSTDRGTGVHETQYF. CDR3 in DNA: TGTGCCAGCAGCACGGATCGAGGGACGGGAGTCCACGAGACCCAGTACTTC.

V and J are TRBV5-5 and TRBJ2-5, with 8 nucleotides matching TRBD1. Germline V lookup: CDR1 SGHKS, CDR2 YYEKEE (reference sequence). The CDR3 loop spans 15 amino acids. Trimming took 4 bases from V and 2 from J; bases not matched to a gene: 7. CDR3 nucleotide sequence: TGTGCCAGCAGCCCGCGGACAGGGCCACAAGAGACCCAGTACTTC. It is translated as CASSPRTGPQETQYF.

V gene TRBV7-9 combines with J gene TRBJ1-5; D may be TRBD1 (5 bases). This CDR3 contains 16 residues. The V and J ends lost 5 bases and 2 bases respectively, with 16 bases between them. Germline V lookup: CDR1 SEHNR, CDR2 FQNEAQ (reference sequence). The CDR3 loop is CASSDQQEWGNQPQHF. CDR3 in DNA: TGTGCCAGCAGCGACCAACAGGAGTGGGGCAATCAGCCCCAGCATTTT.

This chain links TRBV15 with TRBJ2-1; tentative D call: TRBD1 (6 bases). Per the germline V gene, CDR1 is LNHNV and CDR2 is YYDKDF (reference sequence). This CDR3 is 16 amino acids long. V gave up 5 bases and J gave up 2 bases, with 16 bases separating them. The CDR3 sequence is CATSVTRTAPYNEQFF. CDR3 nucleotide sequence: TGTGCCACCAGCGTTACTAGGACAGCCCCCTACAATGAGCAGTTCTTC.

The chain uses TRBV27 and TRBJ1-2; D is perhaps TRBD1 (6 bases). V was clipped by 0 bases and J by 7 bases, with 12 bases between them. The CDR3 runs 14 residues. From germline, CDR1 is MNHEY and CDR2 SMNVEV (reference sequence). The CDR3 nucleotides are TGTGCCAGCAGTTTATCTGGGGGCTCGGGTGGCTACACCTTC. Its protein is CASSLSGGSGGYTF.

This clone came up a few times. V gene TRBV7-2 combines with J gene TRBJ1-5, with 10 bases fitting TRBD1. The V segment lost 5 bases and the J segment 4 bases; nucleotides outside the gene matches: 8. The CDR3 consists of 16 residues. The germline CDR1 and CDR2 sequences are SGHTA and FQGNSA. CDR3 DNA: TGTGCCAGCAGCCCCGACCCGGGACAGGGGAATCAGCCCCAGCATTTT. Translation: CASSPDPGQGNQPQHF.

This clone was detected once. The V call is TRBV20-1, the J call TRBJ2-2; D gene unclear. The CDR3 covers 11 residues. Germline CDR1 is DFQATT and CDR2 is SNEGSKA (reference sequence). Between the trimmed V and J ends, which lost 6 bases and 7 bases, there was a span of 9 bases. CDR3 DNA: TGCAGTGCCCCCCTTTTCGGGGAGCTGTTTTTT. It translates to CSAPLFGELFF.

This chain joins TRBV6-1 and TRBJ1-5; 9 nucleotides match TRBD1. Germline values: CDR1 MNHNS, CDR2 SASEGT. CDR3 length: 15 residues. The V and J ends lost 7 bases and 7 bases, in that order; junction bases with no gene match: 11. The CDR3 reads CASTQGQGGGQPQHF. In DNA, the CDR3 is TGTGCCAGCACCCAGGGACAGGGCGGTGGACAGCCCCAGCATTTT.

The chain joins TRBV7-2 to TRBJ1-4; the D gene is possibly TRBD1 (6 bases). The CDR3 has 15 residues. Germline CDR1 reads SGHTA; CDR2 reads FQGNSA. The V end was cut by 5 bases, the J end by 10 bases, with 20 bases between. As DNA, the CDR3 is TGTGCCAGCAGCCCGAGACCAGGGGCACAGGGAAAACTGTTTTTT. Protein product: CASSPRPGAQGKLFF.

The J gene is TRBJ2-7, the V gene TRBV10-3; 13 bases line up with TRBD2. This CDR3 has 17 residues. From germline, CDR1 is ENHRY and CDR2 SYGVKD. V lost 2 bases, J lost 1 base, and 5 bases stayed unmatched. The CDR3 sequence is CAISETSGRDNSYEQYF. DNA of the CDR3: TGTGCCATCAGTGAGACTAGCGGGAGGGATAATTCCTACGAGCAGTACTTC.

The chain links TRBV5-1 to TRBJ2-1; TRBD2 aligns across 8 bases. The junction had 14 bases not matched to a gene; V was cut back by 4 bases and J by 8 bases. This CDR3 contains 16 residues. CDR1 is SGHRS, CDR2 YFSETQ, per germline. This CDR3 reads CASSGRLAGLFYEQFF. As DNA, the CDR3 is TGCGCCAGCAGCGGGAGGCTAGCGGGCCTTTTTTATGAGCAGTTCTTC.

This CDR3 reads CASRRTSGRNYEQYF. The CDR3, as DNA: TGTGCCAGCAGACGGACTAGCGGGAGGAACTACGAGCAGTACTTC. J is TRBJ2-7 and V is TRBV28; 14 positions match TRBD2. V shed 6 bases, J shed 3 bases, and the junction held 4 bases outside the gene matches. The CDR3 is made up of 15 amino acids. Germline V gene lookup returns CDR1 MDHEN and CDR2 SYDVKM.

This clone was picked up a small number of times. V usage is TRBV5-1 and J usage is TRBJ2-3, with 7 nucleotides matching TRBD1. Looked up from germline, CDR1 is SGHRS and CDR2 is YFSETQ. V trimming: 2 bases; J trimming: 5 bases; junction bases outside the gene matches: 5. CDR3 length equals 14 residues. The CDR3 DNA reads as TGCGCCAGCAGCTTCCGACAGGGACAAGATACGCAGTATTTT. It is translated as CASSFRQGQDTQYF.